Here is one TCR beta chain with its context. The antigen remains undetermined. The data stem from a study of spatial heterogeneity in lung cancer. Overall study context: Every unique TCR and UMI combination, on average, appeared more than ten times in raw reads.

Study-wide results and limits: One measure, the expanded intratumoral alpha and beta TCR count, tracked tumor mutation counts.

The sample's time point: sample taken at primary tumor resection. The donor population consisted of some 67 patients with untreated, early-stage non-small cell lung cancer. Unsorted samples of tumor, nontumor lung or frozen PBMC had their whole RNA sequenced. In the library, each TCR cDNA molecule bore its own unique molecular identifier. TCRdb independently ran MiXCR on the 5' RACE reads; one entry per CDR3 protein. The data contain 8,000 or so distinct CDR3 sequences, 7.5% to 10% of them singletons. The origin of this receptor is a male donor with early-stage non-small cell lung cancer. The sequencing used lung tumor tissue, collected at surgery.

The CDR3 sequence: CASSRGQGANEQFF. The CDR3 region has the DNA TGTGCCAGCAGCAGGGGACAGGGGGCGAATGAGCAGTTCTTC. The gene calls are TRBV7-9 and TRBJ2-1; TRBD1 matches at 12 bases. Germline values: CDR1 SEHNR, CDR2 FQNEAQ (reference sequence). Germline trimming cut 5 bases from V and 7 bases from J; bases unmatched to any gene: 3. The CDR3 loop spans 14 amino acids.